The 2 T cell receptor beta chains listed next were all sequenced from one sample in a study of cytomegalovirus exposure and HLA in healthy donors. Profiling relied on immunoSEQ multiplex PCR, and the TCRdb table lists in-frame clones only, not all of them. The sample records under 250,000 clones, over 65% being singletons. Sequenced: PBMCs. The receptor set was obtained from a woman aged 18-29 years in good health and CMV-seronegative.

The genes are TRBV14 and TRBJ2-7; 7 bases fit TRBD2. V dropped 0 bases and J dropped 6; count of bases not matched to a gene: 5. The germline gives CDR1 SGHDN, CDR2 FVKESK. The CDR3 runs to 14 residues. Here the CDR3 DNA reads TGTGCCAGCAGCCAAGAGGTACTAGCGCCCGAGCAGTACTTC. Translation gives CASSQEVLAPEQYF. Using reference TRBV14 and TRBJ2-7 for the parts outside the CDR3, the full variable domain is EAGVTQFPSHSVIEKGQTVTLRCDPISGHDNLYWYRRVMGKEIKFLLHFVKESKQDESGMPNNRFLAERTGGTYSTLKVQPAELEDSGVYFCASSQEVLAPEQYFGPGTRLTVT.

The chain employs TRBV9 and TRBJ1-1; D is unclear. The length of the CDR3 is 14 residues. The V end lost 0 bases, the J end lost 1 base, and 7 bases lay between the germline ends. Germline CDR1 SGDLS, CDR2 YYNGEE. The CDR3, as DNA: TGTGCCAGCAGCGTAGCTCAGGAGAACACTGAAGCTTTCTTT. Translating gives CASSVAQENTEAFF.